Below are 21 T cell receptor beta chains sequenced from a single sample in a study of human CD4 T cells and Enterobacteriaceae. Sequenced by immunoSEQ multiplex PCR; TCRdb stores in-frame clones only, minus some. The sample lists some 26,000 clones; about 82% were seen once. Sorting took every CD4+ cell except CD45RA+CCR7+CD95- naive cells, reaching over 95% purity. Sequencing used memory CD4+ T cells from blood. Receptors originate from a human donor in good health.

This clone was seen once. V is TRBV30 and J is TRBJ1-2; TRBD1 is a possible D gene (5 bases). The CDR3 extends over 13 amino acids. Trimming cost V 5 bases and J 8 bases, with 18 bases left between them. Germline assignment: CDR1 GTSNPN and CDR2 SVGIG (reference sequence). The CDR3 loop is CAWGHVRGRGYTF. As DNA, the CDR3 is TGTGCCTGGGGGCACGTGAGGGGCAGAGGCTACACCTTC.

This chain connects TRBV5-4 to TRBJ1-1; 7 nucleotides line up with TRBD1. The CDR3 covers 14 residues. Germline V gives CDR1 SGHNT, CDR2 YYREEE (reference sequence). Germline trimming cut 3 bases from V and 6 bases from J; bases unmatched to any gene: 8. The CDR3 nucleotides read TGTGCCAGCAGCTCGGGGACAGATTTCCCTGAAGCTTTCTTT. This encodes CASSSGTDFPEAFF. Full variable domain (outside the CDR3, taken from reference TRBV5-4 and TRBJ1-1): ETGVTQSPTHLIKTRGQQVTLRCSSQSGHNTVSWYQQALGQGPQFIFQYYREEENGRGNFPPRFSGLQFPNYSSELNVNALELDDSALYLCASSSGTDFPEAFFGQGTRLTVV.

DNA of the CDR3: TGTGCCACCAGCAAAGACCGGGACTACAAGTTCAACACCGGGGAGCTGTTTTTT. Amino acid sequence: CATSKDRDYKFNTGELFF. The genes are TRBV15 and TRBJ2-2, with 7 bases matching TRBD2. CDR3 size: 18 residues. Trimming cost V 4 bases and J 2 bases; bases outside gene matches: 13. Looked up from germline, CDR1 is LNHNV and CDR2 is YYDKDF (reference sequence).

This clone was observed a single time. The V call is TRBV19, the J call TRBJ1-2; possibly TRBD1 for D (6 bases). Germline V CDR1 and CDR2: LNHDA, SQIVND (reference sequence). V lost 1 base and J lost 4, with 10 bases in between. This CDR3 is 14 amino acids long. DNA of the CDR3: TGTGCCAGTAGTATAGGGACAGAGATCTATGGCTACACCTTC. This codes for CASSIGTEIYGYTF.

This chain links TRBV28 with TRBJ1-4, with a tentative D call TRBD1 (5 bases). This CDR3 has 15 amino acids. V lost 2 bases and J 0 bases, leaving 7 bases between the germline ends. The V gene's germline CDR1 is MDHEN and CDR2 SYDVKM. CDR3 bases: TGTGCCAGCAGTTTAGGGGGTACAACTAATGAAAAACTGTTTTTT. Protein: CASSLGGTTNEKLFF.

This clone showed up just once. The CDR3 protein is CASSPQTSGGLYNEQFF. The CDR3 nucleotides are TGTGCCAGCAGCCCACAGACTAGCGGGGGGCTTTACAATGAGCAGTTCTTC. This rearrangement joins TRBV11-1 to TRBJ2-1; 13 nucleotides agree with TRBD2. The CDR3 has 17 amino acids. Looked up from germline, CDR1 is SGHAT and CDR2 is FQDESV (reference sequence). After removal of 5 bases from V and 4 bases from J, the junction contained 8 bases not matched to a gene.

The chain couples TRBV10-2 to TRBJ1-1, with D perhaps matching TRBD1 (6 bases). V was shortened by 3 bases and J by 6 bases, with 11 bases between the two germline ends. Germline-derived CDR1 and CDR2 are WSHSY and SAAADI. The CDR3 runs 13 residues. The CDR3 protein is CASSEGGVPEAFF. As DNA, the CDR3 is TGCGCCAGCAGTGAAGGGGGGGTCCCTGAAGCTTTCTTT.

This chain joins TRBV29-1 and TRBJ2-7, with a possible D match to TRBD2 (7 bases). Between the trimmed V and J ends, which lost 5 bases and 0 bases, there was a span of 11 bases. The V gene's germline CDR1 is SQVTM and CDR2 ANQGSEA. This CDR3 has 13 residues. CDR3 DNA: TGCAGCGTTCGGCGGGGGCCCTCCTACGAGCAGTACTTC. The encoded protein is CSVRRGPSYEQYF.

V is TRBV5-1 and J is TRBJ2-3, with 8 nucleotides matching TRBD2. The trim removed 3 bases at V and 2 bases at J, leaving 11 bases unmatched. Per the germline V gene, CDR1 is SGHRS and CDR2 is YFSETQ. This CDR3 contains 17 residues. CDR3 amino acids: CASSWVNERGYTDTQYF. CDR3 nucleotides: TGCGCCAGCAGCTGGGTCAATGAGCGGGGGTACACAGATACGCAGTATTTT.

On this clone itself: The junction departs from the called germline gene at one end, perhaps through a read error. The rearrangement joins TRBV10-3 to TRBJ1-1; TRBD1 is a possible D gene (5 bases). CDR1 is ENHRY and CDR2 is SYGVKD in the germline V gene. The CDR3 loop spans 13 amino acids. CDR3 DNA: TGTGCCATCAGTGAGCCGACGGTCCAGGGACCGGCATTC. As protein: CAISEPTVQGPAF.

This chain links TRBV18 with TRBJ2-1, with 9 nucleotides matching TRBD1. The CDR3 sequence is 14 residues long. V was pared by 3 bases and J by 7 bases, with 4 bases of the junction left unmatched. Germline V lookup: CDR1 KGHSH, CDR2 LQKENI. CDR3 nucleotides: TGTGCCAGCTCACCCGGGACAGGGCCGAATGAGCAGTTCTTC. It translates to CASSPGTGPNEQFF.

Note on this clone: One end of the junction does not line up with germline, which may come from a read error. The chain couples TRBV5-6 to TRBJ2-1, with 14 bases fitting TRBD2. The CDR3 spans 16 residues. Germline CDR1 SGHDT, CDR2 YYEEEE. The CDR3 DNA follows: TGTGCCAGCAGCTTGTATGACAGGGGACTAGCGGGAGTTCAACTCTTC. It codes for CASSLYDRGLAGVQLF.

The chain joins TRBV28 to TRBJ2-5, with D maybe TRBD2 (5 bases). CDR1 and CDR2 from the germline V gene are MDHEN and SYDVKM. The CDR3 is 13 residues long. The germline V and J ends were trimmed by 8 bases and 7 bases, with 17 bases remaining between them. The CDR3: CASGVGSQMTQYF. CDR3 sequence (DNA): TGTGCCAGCGGAGTAGGGAGTCAGATGACCCAGTACTTC.

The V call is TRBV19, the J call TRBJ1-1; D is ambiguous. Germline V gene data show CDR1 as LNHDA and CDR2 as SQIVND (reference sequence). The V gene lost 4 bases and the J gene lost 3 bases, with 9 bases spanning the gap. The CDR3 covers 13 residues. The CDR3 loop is CASSKERDTEAFF. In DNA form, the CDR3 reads TGTGCCAGTAGTAAGGAAAGGGACACTGAAGCTTTCTTT.

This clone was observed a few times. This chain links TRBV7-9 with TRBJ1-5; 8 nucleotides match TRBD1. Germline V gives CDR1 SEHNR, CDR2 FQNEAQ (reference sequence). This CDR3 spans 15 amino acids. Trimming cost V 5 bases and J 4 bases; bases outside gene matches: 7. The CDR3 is CASSPTGVQNQPQHF. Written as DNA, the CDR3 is TGTGCCAGCAGCCCGACAGGGGTCCAGAATCAGCCCCAGCATTTT.

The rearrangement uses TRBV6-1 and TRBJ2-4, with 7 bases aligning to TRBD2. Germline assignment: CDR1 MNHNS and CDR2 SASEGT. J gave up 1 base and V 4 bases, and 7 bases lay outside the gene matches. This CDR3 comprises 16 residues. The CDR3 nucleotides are TGTGCCAGCAGTGGGACTAGTACCCTGGCCAAAAACATTCAGTACTTC. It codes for CASSGTSTLAKNIQYF.

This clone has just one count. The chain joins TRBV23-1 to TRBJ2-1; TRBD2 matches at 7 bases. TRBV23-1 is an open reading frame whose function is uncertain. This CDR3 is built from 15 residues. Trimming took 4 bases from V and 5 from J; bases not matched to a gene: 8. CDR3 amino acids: CASSRKQRGNNEQFF. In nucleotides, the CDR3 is TGCGCCAGCAGTCGAAAGCAGCGGGGAAACAATGAGCAGTTCTTC.

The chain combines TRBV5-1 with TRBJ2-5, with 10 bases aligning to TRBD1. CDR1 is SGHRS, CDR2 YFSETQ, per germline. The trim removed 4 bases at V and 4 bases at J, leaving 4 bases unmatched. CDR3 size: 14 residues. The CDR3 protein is CASSRGQGGETQYF. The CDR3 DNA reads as TGCGCCAGCAGCAGAGGACAGGGGGGAGAGACCCAGTACTTC.

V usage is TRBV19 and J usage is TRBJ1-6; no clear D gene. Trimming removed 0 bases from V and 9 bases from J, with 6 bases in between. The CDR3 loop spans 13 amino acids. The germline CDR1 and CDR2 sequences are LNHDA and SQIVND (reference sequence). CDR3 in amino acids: CASSIDTGSPLHF. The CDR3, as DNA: TGTGCCAGTAGTATAGATACGGGTTCACCCCTCCACTTT.

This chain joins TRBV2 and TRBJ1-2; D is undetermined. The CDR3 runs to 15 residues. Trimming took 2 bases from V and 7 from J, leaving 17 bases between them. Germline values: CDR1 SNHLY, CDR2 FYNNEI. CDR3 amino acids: CASSEYRLTRGGYTF. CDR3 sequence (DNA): TGTGCCAGCAGTGAATACAGACTAACACGGGGTGGCTACACCTTC. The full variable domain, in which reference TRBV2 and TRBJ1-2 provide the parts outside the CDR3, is EPEVTQTPSHQVTQMGQEVILRCVPISNHLYFYWYRQILGQKVEFLVSFYNNEISEKSEIFDDQFSVERPDGSNFTLKIRSTKLEDSAMYFCASSEYRLTRGGYTFGSGTRLTVV.

DNA for the CDR3: TGTGCCAGCAGCTTATCAGGACGAACCGGGGAGCTGTTTTTT. Translation: CASSLSGRTGELFF. The chain recombines TRBV7-3 with TRBJ2-2; no clear D gene. The CDR3 runs to 14 residues. From germline, CDR1 is SGHTA and CDR2 FQGTGA. The V and J ends lost 2 bases and 5 bases respectively, with 9 bases between them.